Following are 32 T cell receptor beta chains from one sample sequenced in a study of T-cell reconstitution after alpha-beta-depleted transplantation in children. A TCRbeta library incorporating unique molecular identifiers was prepared. A single record per CDR3 protein comes from TCRdb applying MiXCR to the PCR reads. The data hold around 420,000 distinct CDR3 sequences, with 15% to 20% observed a single time. The starting material was PBMCs, mostly from graft donor cells, obtained 360 days after TCRalphabeta/CD19-depleted stem cell transplant. These receptors came from a boy younger than two who had a stem cell transplant for Wiskott-Aldrich syndrome, so the T cells may come from the graft donor.

This clonotype occurred many times. V and J are TRBV12-3 or TRBV12-4 and TRBJ2-1; no clear D gene. This CDR3 is built from 13 residues. V lost 3 bases to trimming and J lost 0 bases, with 3 bases between them. CDR3 nucleotide sequence: TGTGCCAGCAGTTTTTCCTCCTACAATGAGCAGTTCTTC. Translating gives CASSFSSYNEQFF.

This clonotype was seen a handful of times. This chain uses TRBV5-1 with TRBJ2-3; 7 positions agree with TRBD2. CDR3 length: 17 amino acids. V lost 0 bases, J lost 2 bases, and 9 bases stayed unmatched. Germline V gene data show CDR1 as SGHRS and CDR2 as YFSETQ. CDR3 in amino acids: CASSLGPSSGDTDTQYF. CDR3 sequence (DNA): TGCGCCAGCAGCTTGGGCCCGTCTAGCGGAGACACAGATACGCAGTATTTT.

J is TRBJ2-4 and V is TRBV5-5; D gene ambiguous. V was trimmed by 1 base and J by 6 bases, leaving 14 bases between them. The CDR3 consists of 15 residues. The V gene's germline CDR1 is SGHKS and CDR2 YYEKEE (reference sequence). The CDR3 protein is CASSLPQILLNIQYF. In nucleotides, the CDR3 is TGTGCCAGCAGCTTGCCCCAAATCCTGCTAAACATTCAGTACTTC.

In its sample, this clonotype was seen a few times. The J gene is TRBJ2-5, the V gene TRBV7-9; 11 nucleotides match TRBD2. V lost 3 bases, J lost 5 bases, and 5 bases stayed unmatched. Germline V gene data show CDR1 as SEHNR and CDR2 as FQNEAQ (reference sequence). The CDR3 has 15 residues. In DNA, the CDR3 is TGTGCCAGCAGCTTCCGACTAGCGGGGAGGGAGACCCAGTACTTC. Its translation is CASSFRLAGRETQYF.

This clonotype was picked up many times. The chain has TRBV28 and TRBJ2-4, with D perhaps TRBD1 (6 bases). The CDR3 has 14 amino acids. V dropped 6 bases and J dropped 1 base, with 10 bases sitting between them. Germline V CDR1 and CDR2: MDHEN, SYDVKM. The CDR3 DNA follows: TGTGCCAGCAGCCTAACAGGGGCCAAAAACATTCAGTACTTC. Its translation is CASSLTGAKNIQYF.

The chain carries TRBV14 and TRBJ2-1, with TRBD2 identical over 9 bases. The CDR3 is 15 residues long. From germline, CDR1 is SGHDN and CDR2 FVKESK. The V and J ends lost 2 bases and 5 bases, in that order; junction bases with no gene match: 4. CDR3 residues: CASSQKAGGDNEQFF. CDR3 nucleotide sequence: TGTGCCAGCAGCCAAAAAGCGGGAGGAGACAATGAGCAGTTCTTC.

J is TRBJ2-7 and V is TRBV4-1; 9 bases match TRBD2. Germline V gives CDR1 MGHRA, CDR2 YSYEKL. The length of the CDR3 is 13 residues. The V segment lost 6 bases and the J segment 0 bases; nucleotides outside the gene matches: 0. The CDR3 nucleotides read TGCGCCAGCAGAGCGGGGGGCTCCTACGAGCAGTACTTC. As protein: CASRAGGSYEQYF.

The chain is built from TRBV10-3 and TRBJ2-3, with a possible D match to TRBD2 (7 bases). Trimming shortened V by 2 bases and J by 0 bases, and 12 bases separated the two germline ends. Germline assignment: CDR1 ENHRY and CDR2 SYGVKD. This CDR3 contains 16 residues. This CDR3 reads CAISEIRGASTDTQYF. Written as DNA, the CDR3 is TGTGCCATCAGTGAGATACGGGGGGCTAGCACAGATACGCAGTATTTT.

This clonotype appeared many times. The CDR3 coding sequence is TGTGCCAGCAGTTACTGGCTAGGGGGCGCCCACAATGAGCAGTTCTTC. Translation: CASSYWLGGAHNEQFF. This sequence joins TRBV6-5 and TRBJ2-1, with 7 bases that match TRBD1. The CDR3 spans 16 residues. Unmatched junction bases numbered 8, after V lost 1 base and J lost 5 bases. CDR1 is MNHEY, CDR2 SVGAGI, per germline.

A few counts support this clonotype. This rearrangement joins TRBV10-3 to TRBJ2-5; D gene unclear. The CDR3 is made up of 13 amino acids. The V and J ends lost 7 bases and 1 base respectively, with 10 bases between them. Germline V gene data show CDR1 as ENHRY and CDR2 as SYGVKD. CDR3 amino acids: CAIKKEAQETQYF. CDR3 nucleotide sequence: TGTGCCATCAAAAAAGAGGCCCAAGAGACCCAGTACTTC.

This clonotype was counted between two and nine times. The chain uses TRBV18 and TRBJ2-7, with D perhaps matching TRBD1 or TRBD2 (5 bases each). Looked up from germline, CDR1 is KGHSH and CDR2 is LQKENI. The ends were cut back, 1 base at V and 2 bases at J, with 18 bases in the middle. The CDR3 is 17 residues long. The CDR3 sequence is CASSPRGKWDRPYEQYF. The CDR3 bases are TGTGCCAGCTCACCACGGGGGAAGTGGGATCGCCCCTACGAGCAGTACTTC.

This rearrangement joins TRBV25-1 to TRBJ2-1; a weak D match, TRBD2 (6 bases). CDR1 and CDR2 (germline): MGHDK, SYGVNS. Trimming removed 0 bases at V and 7 bases at J, with 22 bases between. There are 18 residues in the CDR3. This CDR3 is CASSEYIGRRAPWNEQFF. Here the CDR3 DNA reads TGTGCCAGCAGTGAATATATAGGGCGGAGGGCCCCTTGGAATGAGCAGTTCTTC.

The CDR3 DNA sequence: TGTGCCAGTAGTACCACCCCTACAGATACGCAGTATTTT. It encodes CASSTTPTDTQYF. This chain connects TRBV19 to TRBJ2-3, with D uncertain. This CDR3 comprises 13 residues. Germline V gene data show CDR1 as LNHDA and CDR2 as SQIVND (reference sequence). The V and J ends lost 4 bases and 3 bases respectively, with 8 bases between them. The whole variable domain, filled in from reference TRBV19 and TRBJ2-3, reads DGGITQSPKYLFRKEGQNVTLSCEQNLNHDAMYWYRQDPGQGLRLIYYSQIVNDFQKGDIAEGYSVSREKKESFPLTVTSAQKNPTAFYLCASSTTPTDTQYFGPGTRLTVL.

This clonotype was recorded a few times. The J gene is TRBJ2-5, the V gene TRBV28, with a possible D match to TRBD1 (6 bases). The CDR3 contains 17 residues. Germline CDR1 and CDR2: MDHEN and SYDVKM. Trimming removed 2 bases at V and 1 base at J, with 17 bases between. This CDR3 is CASSLPLWTESQETQYF. The DNA of the CDR3 is TGTGCCAGCAGTTTACCCCTTTGGACAGAATCCCAAGAGACCCAGTACTTC.

V and J are TRBV6-2 or TRBV6-3 and TRBJ2-3, with TRBD2 matching over 7 bases. This CDR3 spans 17 amino acids. Germline CDR1 and CDR2: MNHEY and SVGEGT. V lost 6 bases, J lost 3 bases, and 15 bases stayed unmatched. CDR3 loop: CASSPTSWALRTDTQYF. The CDR3 nucleotides read TGTGCCAGCAGCCCGACTAGCTGGGCTCTTAGGACAGATACGCAGTATTTT.

This clonotype has just a few counts. The chain has TRBV12-3 or TRBV12-4 and TRBJ2-2, with D unresolved. Trimming stripped 2 bases from V and 1 base from J, with 8 bases between. This CDR3 region has 15 residues. CDR3 sequence (DNA): TGTGCCAGCAGTTTAAAACGACAGAACACCGGGGAGCTGTTTTTT. Amino acids: CASSLKRQNTGELFF.

This clonotype occurred many times. CDR3 nucleotides: TGCGCCAGCAGCCAAGACGGACTAGCGGGAGGGAATGAGCAGTTCTTC. Its translation: CASSQDGLAGGNEQFF. V is TRBV4-3 and J is TRBJ2-1, with TRBD2 matching 15 bases. Germline assignment: CDR1 LGHNA and CDR2 YSLEER. Trimming removed 0 bases from V and 7 bases from J; junction bases left unmatched: 1. The CDR3 loop spans 16 amino acids.

This clonotype occurred a few times. The chain recombines TRBV4-3 with TRBJ2-7; TRBD2 might be the D (6 bases). The CDR3 totals 15 residues. V was pared by 5 bases and J by 0 bases, with 14 bases between. Germline V CDR1 and CDR2: LGHNA, YSLEER. The CDR3 nucleotides read TGCGCCAGCAGCATGGGACTCCAGAGCTCCTACGAGCAGTACTTC. Protein: CASSMGLQSSYEQYF.

The chain combines TRBV12-3 or TRBV12-4 with TRBJ1-6, with 7 positions matching TRBD1. Trimming at V came to 6 bases and at J to 10 bases, leaving 9 bases not matched to a gene. The CDR3 contains 14 residues. Here the CDR3 reads CASRQGVFGSPLHF. CDR3 nucleotides: TGTGCCAGCAGGCAGGGGGTCTTCGGGTCACCCCTCCACTTT.

This sequence joins TRBV20-1 and TRBJ2-4; D call uncertain. CDR3 length: 17 amino acids. With 3 bases removed from V and 2 bases from J, the gap between germline ends came to 20 bases. Per the germline V gene, CDR1 is DFQATT and CDR2 is SNEGSKA (reference sequence). The CDR3 DNA reads TGCAGTGCTAGTAAGGTTGGGCCCCTTCTATCCAAAAACATTCAGTACTTC. Translation: CSASKVGPLLSKNIQYF.

This clonotype showed up just a few times. The chain employs TRBV7-2 and TRBJ2-7; 10 bases line up with TRBD2. Losses at the gene ends were 2 bases for V and 7 bases for J; bases not matched to a gene: 14. Germline V lookup: CDR1 SGHTA, CDR2 FQGNSA. The CDR3 has 17 residues. Written as DNA, the CDR3 is TGTGCCAGCAGCTTATGGTTACTAGCGGGAACTATGGCTGAGCAGTACTTC. The encoded protein is CASSLWLLAGTMAEQYF.

This clonotype was picked up one time. The V gene is TRBV24-1, the J gene TRBJ1-5; D not certain. Germline CDR1 KGHDR, CDR2 SFDVKD. V was shortened by 6 bases and J by 6 bases, with 11 bases between the two germline ends. The CDR3 sequence is 13 residues long. The CDR3 here is CATSSIGPQPQHF. For the CDR3, the DNA is TGTGCCACCAGTAGTATAGGTCCTCAGCCCCAGCATTTT.

This clonotype was observed many times. J is TRBJ2-3 and V is TRBV29-1, with 9 bases matching TRBD1. V lost 5 bases, J lost 7 bases, and 4 bases stayed unmatched. CDR3 length: 12 amino acids. Germline lookup yields CDR1 SQVTM and CDR2 ANQGSEA. The chain's CDR3 is CSVLTGGHTQYF. CDR3 nucleotides: TGCAGCGTTCTGACAGGGGGGCATACGCAGTATTTT.

V is TRBV12-3 or TRBV12-4 and J is TRBJ2-2, with D possibly matching TRBD1 (6 bases). The CDR3 is 17 residues long. V was shortened by 5 bases and J by 1 base, with 17 bases between the two germline ends. The chain's CDR3 is CASSPPGAWRNTGELFF. CDR3 in DNA: TGTGCCAGCAGTCCCCCAGGGGCCTGGCGGAACACCGGGGAGCTGTTTTTT.

The V call is TRBV12-3 or TRBV12-4, the J call TRBJ2-7; D is possibly TRBD1 (5 bases). The CDR3 has 13 residues. The V end was cut by 4 bases, the J end by 3 bases, with 10 bases between. CDR3 sequence (DNA): TGTGCCAGCAGTTCCCAACAGGTCTACGAGCAGTACTTC. It encodes CASSSQQVYEQYF.

This clonotype was seen a handful of times. The chain recombines TRBV7-2 with TRBJ2-2; 7 bases fit TRBD2. V lost 3 bases and J lost 6; bases outside the gene matches: 4. Germline CDR1 is SGHTA and CDR2 is FQGNSA. This CDR3 region has 14 residues. CDR3 sequence: CASSFRLAPGELFF. In DNA form, the CDR3 reads TGTGCCAGCAGCTTTCGACTAGCCCCCGGGGAGCTGTTTTTT. The full variable domain, completed using reference TRBV7-2 and TRBJ2-2, is GAGVSQSPSNKVTEKGKDVELRCDPISGHTALYWYRQSLGQGLEFLIYFQGNSAPDKSGLPSDRFSAERTGGSVSTLTIQRTQQEDSAVYLCASSFRLAPGELFFGEGSRLTVL.

This rearrangement joins TRBV5-1 to TRBJ2-1; TRBD2 matches at 13 bases. V lost 4 bases and J lost 2; bases outside the gene matches: 3. The CDR3 is 16 residues long. CDR1 is SGHRS, CDR2 YFSETQ, per germline. CDR3 DNA: TGCGCCAGCAGCCCCACTAGCGGGGGGGCCTACAATGAGCAGTTCTTC. It translates to CASSPTSGGAYNEQFF.

This clonotype was found a few times. Germline is not matched at one junction end, which may reflect a read error. V is TRBV13 and J is TRBJ1-4; D call uncertain. Germline V lookup: CDR1 PRHDT, CDR2 FYEKMQ (reference sequence). The CDR3 contains 14 residues. The CDR3 sequence is CASSLGSWNEKLFF. The CDR3 region has the DNA TGTGCCAGCAGCCTAGGGAGTTGGAATGAAAAACTGTTTTTT.

The CDR3 loop is CSGKTGSQETQYF. DNA of the CDR3: TGCAGCGGGAAGACAGGGAGCCAAGAGACCCAGTACTTC. The chain joins TRBV29-1 to TRBJ2-5, with 7 nucleotides matching TRBD1. Trimming took 7 bases from V and 1 from J; bases not matched to a gene: 6. There are 13 residues in the CDR3. CDR1 is SQVTM and CDR2 is ANQGSEA in the germline V gene.

The chain combines TRBV12-3 or TRBV12-4 with TRBJ2-5; either TRBD1 or TRBD2 may fit D (6 bases each). V dropped 8 bases and J dropped 1 base, with 14 bases sitting between them. CDR3 length equals 14 residues. This CDR3 reads CASALGGGQETQYF. In DNA form, the CDR3 reads TGTGCCAGCGCCTTGGGGGGCGGCCAAGAGACCCAGTACTTC.

This clonotype has just a few counts. The chain is built from TRBV7-9 and TRBJ1-6, with D tentatively TRBD1 (6 bases). V lost 2 bases to trimming and J lost 6 bases, with 11 bases between them. This CDR3 contains 15 residues. Looked up from germline, CDR1 is SEHNR and CDR2 is FQNEAQ (reference sequence). CDR3 bases: TGTGCCAGCAGCTTATGGAGGACAGCTAATTCACCCCTCCACTTT. It is translated as CASSLWRTANSPLHF.

The chain employs TRBV4-3 and TRBJ2-2; no reliable D call. V lost 0 bases and J lost 0, with 5 bases in between. Germline CDR1 and CDR2: LGHNA and YSLEER. CDR3 size: 15 residues. The CDR3 nucleotides read TGCGCCAGCAGCCAAGACTGGTCGAACACCGGGGAGCTGTTTTTT. As protein: CASSQDWSNTGELFF.